This is a list of T cell receptor beta chains from one sample in a study of identical twins. TCRdb reprocessed the 5' RACE reads via MiXCR and lists one record per CDR3 protein. This sample has approximately 500,000 distinct CDR3 sequences; approximately 25% occur once, and the top ten carry 2.9%. These data also formed part of another study, on T cells expressing NK-cell markers.

Sequencing was done on a sample of CD4+ T cells sorted from blood. The receptors originated from a woman under 30 in good health. The CDR3 runs from the conserved cysteine through the conserved F or W. A D gene is named only where the DNA matches it firmly. Some rows mark clone size as missing; the rest say once, few, many or name a class of expanded clone.

D | J | size | V | DNA | CDR3
TRBD2 | TRBJ2-3 | few | TRBV9 | TGTGCCAGCAGCGTGCCTCGGACTAGCCGCACAGATACGCAGTATTTT | CASSVPRTSRTDTQYF
. | TRBJ2-5 | . | TRBV12-3/TRBV12-4 | TGTGCCAGCACCCCACTAGCAGGGGAGACCCGGTACTTC | CASTPLAGETRYF
. | TRBJ1-2 | . | TRBV5-4 | TGTGCCAGCAGCTTGGCCGGAGGAGCAGGGCGAGGCTACACCTTC | CASSLAGGAGRGYTF
. | TRBJ1-5 | . | TRBV12-3/TRBV12-4 | TGTGCCAGCAGTTTTGTGAGCCAGTATAGCAATCAGCCCCAGCATTTT | CASSFVSQYSNQPQHF
. | TRBJ2-3 | . | TRBV11-2 | TGTGCCAGCAGCTTACGGAGGCAGACTAGCACAGATACGCAGTATTTT | CASSLRRQTSTDTQYF
. | TRBJ2-7 | . | TRBV7-8 | TGTGCCAGCAGCTTAGTAGGGTCGGACTACGAGCAGTACTTC | CASSLVGSDYEQYF
. | TRBJ2-6 | few | TRBV7-9 | TGTGCCAGCAGCTTGCAGGGCCTGATCTCTGGGGCCAACGTCCTGACTTTC | CASSLQGLISGANVLTF
TRBD1 | TRBJ1-5 | many | TRBV20-1 | TGCAGTGCACCGGGACAGGGTTATCAGCCCCAGCATTTT | CSAPGQGYQPQHF
TRBD2 | TRBJ2-7 | few | TRBV5-1 | TGCGCCAGCAGCACTGGACTAGCGGGAGTTTCCGACGAGCAGTACTTC | CASSTGLAGVSDEQYF
. | TRBJ2-5 | few | TRBV20-1 | TGCAGTGCTAGCGTTGTGGGTGGATGGGAGACCCAGTACTTC | CSASVVGGWETQYF
. | TRBJ1-5 | . | TRBV5-8 | TGTGCCAGCAGCCGAGGCACAGGGATTAATCAGCCCCAGCATTTT | CASSRGTGINQPQHF
TRBD2 | TRBJ2-1 | few | TRBV5-1 | TGCGCCAGCAGCACTTCAACTAGCGGGGGGGCCCGGAGCTCCTACAATGAGCAGTTCTTC | CASSTSTSGGARSSYNEQFF
. | TRBJ1-5 | few | TRBV18 | TGTGCCAGCTCCACTGCCGCTAGCAATCAGCCCCAGCATTTT | CASSTAASNQPQHF
TRBD1 | TRBJ1-2 | few | TRBV5-1 | TGCGCCAGCAGCTTATTACCGGGACAGGGGAATGGCTACACCTTC | CASSLLPGQGNGYTF
TRBD2 | TRBJ2-7 | few | TRBV20-1 | TGCAGTGCCAGCGGGGGCAGATCCACCTACGAGCAGTACTTC | CSASGGRSTYEQYF
. | TRBJ2-1 | few | TRBV5-1 | TGCGCCAGCAGCTTGGTAGGGACCAATTACAATGAGCAGTTCTTC | CASSLVGTNYNEQFF
. | TRBJ2-7 | . | TRBV5-1 | TGCGCCAGCAGCCATGGGCAGGGAAAAGAGCAGTACTTC | CASSHGQGKEQYF
TRBD1 | TRBJ1-6 | . | TRBV27 | TGTGCCAGCAGTTTCTTCCGGGACAGGGGGCTTTCACCCCTCCACTTT | CASSFFRDRGLSPLHF
TRBD1 | TRBJ2-1 | . | TRBV6-2/TRBV6-3 | TGTGCCAGCAGTTACCGGGACAGTTACAATGAGCAGTTCTTC | CASSYRDSYNEQFF
. | TRBJ2-7 | . | TRBV7-2 | TGTGCCAGCAGCTTTCGCTTAACTCCCGAGCAGTACTTC | CASSFRLTPEQYF
. | TRBJ2-1 | few | TRBV7-9 | TGTGCCAGCAGCTTCGGGGGCAGACGTCTCAATGAGCAGTTCTTC | CASSFGGRRLNEQFF
. | TRBJ1-1 | . | TRBV21-1 | TGTGCCAGCACACGGGAGGAAGCTTTCTTT | CASTREEAFF
. | TRBJ1-1 | few | TRBV5-5 | TGTGCCAGCACCAGACAGGACACTGAAGCTTTCTTT | CASTRQDTEAFF
TRBD2 | TRBJ2-5 | . | TRBV5-1 | TGCGCCAGCAGCCCCCGTGTAGCGGGCATTCAAGAGACCCAGTACTTC | CASSPRVAGIQETQYF
. | TRBJ2-4 | . | TRBV6-5 | TGTGCCAGCAGTTGGGCAGGGGGAGGCAAAAACATTCAGTACTTC | CASSWAGGGKNIQYF
TRBD1 | TRBJ2-3 | few | TRBV7-9 | TGTGCCAGCAGCCCGACAGGGGTTCCAGATACGCAGTATTTT | CASSPTGVPDTQYF
. | TRBJ2-7 | few | TRBV7-2 | TGTGCCAGCAGCTTATGGCAGGACCCACCCTACGAGCAGTACTTC | CASSLWQDPPYEQYF
TRBD1 | TRBJ2-1 | . | TRBV5-1 | TGCGCCAGCAGCTTGGAGGGACAGGGTTACAATGAGCAGTTCTTC | CASSLEGQGYNEQFF
. | TRBJ2-2 | . | TRBV3-1 | TGTGCCGCAGAAGGGGAGAACACCGGGGAGCTGTTTTTT | CAAEGENTGELFF
. | TRBJ2-3 | once | TRBV6-2/TRBV6-3 | TGTGCCAGCAGTCCGGTTGTCGGTACGCAGTATTTT | CASSPVVGTQYF
TRBD2 | TRBJ2-7 | . | TRBV11-1 | TGTGCCAGCAGCTCTTACACGGGACTAGCGGGAGCGAACTCCTACGAGCAGTACTTC | CASSSYTGLAGANSYEQYF
. | TRBJ1-6 | . | TRBV13 | TGTGCCACCGAAGAGGGGACTCACCGATATAATTCACCCCTCCACTTT | CATEEGTHRYNSPLHF
. | TRBJ1-6 | . | TRBV7-2 | TGTGCCAGCAGCCCCCTTCAAAGCAATTCACCCCTCCACTTT | CASSPLQSNSPLHF
. | TRBJ2-5 | few | TRBV7-6 | TGTGCCAGCAGCTTCGAAGGTCAAGAGACCCAGTACTTC | CASSFEGQETQYF
. | TRBJ2-5 | . | TRBV5-1 | TGCGCCAGCAGCTTGTATGAGAGAGAGACCCAGTACTTC | CASSLYERETQYF
. | TRBJ2-7 | many | TRBV19 | TGTGCCAGTAGTATAGACGCGTTCGCCAGCTACGAGCAGTACTTC | CASSIDAFASYEQYF
TRBD1 | TRBJ2-1 | few | TRBV5-1 | TGCGCCAGCAGCCAGGCCGGGACAGGCTACAATGAGCAGTTCTTC | CASSQAGTGYNEQFF
. | TRBJ2-7 | . | TRBV6-6 | TGTGCCAGCAGTCTAGGGGGGTATGGGCAGTACTTC | CASSLGGYGQYF
. | TRBJ2-5 | . | TRBV20-1 | TGCAGTGCTCCCGCTTGGACTGTTCAAGAGACCCAGTACTTC | CSAPAWTVQETQYF
. | TRBJ1-1 | . | TRBV7-9 | TGTGCCAGCAGCTTCGAGCGTTCCACTGAAGCTTTCTTT | CASSFERSTEAFF
. | TRBJ2-6 | . | TRBV6-1 | TGTGCCAGCAGTGGGCTCCCGTCCTCTGGGGCCAACGTCCTGACTTTC | CASSGLPSSGANVLTF
. | TRBJ1-1 | . | TRBV7-9 | TGTGCCAGCAGACCGGACAGTCCCACTGAAGCTTTCTTT | CASRPDSPTEAFF
. | TRBJ1-5 | . | TRBV12-3/TRBV12-4 | TGTGCCAGCAGCGGGGGGATTATGCCCCAGCATTTT | CASSGGIMPQHF
. | TRBJ2-7 | few | TRBV18 | TGTGCCAGCTCGGTAGGACCGAGCTCCTACGAGCAGTACTTC | CASSVGPSSYEQYF
. | TRBJ1-5 | . | TRBV2 | TGTGCCAGCTCCTCCTGGGGTGGCAATCAGCCCCAGCATTTT | CASSSWGGNQPQHF
. | TRBJ2-7 | . | TRBV9 | TGTGCCAGCAGCGTAAGAGGGGAGCCGGCGCAGTACTTC | CASSVRGEPAQYF
. | TRBJ2-3 | few | TRBV12-5 | TGTGCTAGTGGTTTGAAGAGCACAGATACGCAGTATTTT | CASGLKSTDTQYF
. | TRBJ2-4 | many | TRBV5-6 | TGTGCCAGCAGCTTGTCGGGCGTTTCGAACATTCAGTACTTC | CASSLSGVSNIQYF
TRBD1 | TRBJ2-5 | . | TRBV5-1 | TGCGCCAGCAGTCGAACAGGGGGGAAGGAGACCCAGTACTTC | CASSRTGGKETQYF
TRBD1 | TRBJ2-7 | . | TRBV6-5 | TGTGCCAGCAGTTCTCCTCCTCTGTGGGACAGGGGGCCCCCCAAGCAGTACTTC | CASSSPPLWDRGPPKQYF
. | TRBJ1-5 | . | TRBV24-1 | TGTGCCACCAGTGAACTCGAGAGGGGCCATCAGCCCCAGCATTTT | CATSELERGHQPQHF
TRBD1 | TRBJ2-7 | . | TRBV5-1 | TGCGCCAGCAGCCCAAAGACAGGGGGCTTGCCGACTGAGCAGTACTTC | CASSPKTGGLPTEQYF
TRBD1 | TRBJ2-3 | . | TRBV20-1 | TGCAGTGCTAGTAAGGGACAGCCTAATACGCAGTATTTT | CSASKGQPNTQYF
. | TRBJ2-7 | few | TRBV29-1 | TGCAGCGTTGTTGGCAGGGTCCACGAGCAGTACTTC | CSVVGRVHEQYF
. | TRBJ2-3 | few | TRBV7-2 | TGTGCCAGCAGCCCAGGCCCAGGACTCTCCACAGATACGCAGTATTTT | CASSPGPGLSTDTQYF
. | TRBJ2-7 | few | TRBV12-3/TRBV12-4 | TGTGCCAGCAGTTTAATGGGGAACGACTACGAGCAGTACTTC | CASSLMGNDYEQYF
TRBD2 | TRBJ2-3 | few | TRBV20-1 | TGCAGTGCTAGAGTCGCTAGCGGGGGATACACAGATACGCAGTATTTT | CSARVASGGYTDTQYF
TRBD2 | TRBJ2-1 | few | TRBV28 | TGTGCCAGCAGTGCAACTAGCGGGAGGGCTTCAGATGAGCAGTTCTTC | CASSATSGRASDEQFF
. | TRBJ2-7 | few | TRBV25-1 | TGTGCCAGCAGTCTCCTGGGGGGCTCCGAGCAGTACTTC | CASSLLGGSEQYF
. | TRBJ2-7 | . | TRBV14 | TGTGCCAGCAGCCGGGCAGGGCCCCTCTCCTACGAGCAGTACTTC | CASSRAGPLSYEQYF